This record covers a single TCR beta chain. Sequencing used immunoSEQ multiplex PCR; TCRdb keeps in-frame clones, though not all of them. The sample shows 120,000 or so clones, 90% of them seen only once. From germline, CDR1 is SGHNT and CDR2 YYREEE (reference sequence). V lost 4 bases, J lost 8 bases, and 12 bases stayed unmatched. The CDR3 consists of 16 residues. The sample originates from a study of T cell responses to AZD1222 COVID-19 vaccine. This TCR came from an adult in good health. The rearrangement links TRBV5-4 to TRBJ2-1, with 10 positions matching TRBD2. Sequenced material: peripheral blood, taken on day 0 of AZD1222 vaccination. CDR3: CASSGQGLARHHEQFF. CDR3 sequence (DNA): TGTGCCAGCAGCGGCCAGGGACTAGCGAGACACCATGAGCAGTTCTTC.